The 21 T cell receptor beta chains presented below share a single source sample, sequenced in a study of blood T cell repertoires in COVID-19. Generated by immunoSEQ multiplex PCR, the TCRdb table keeps only in-frame clones and is missing some. This sample has fewer than 300,000 clones; approximately 85% occur once, and the top ten carry about 8.6%. Sequencing was carried out using peripheral blood. These receptors were obtained from a man younger than 30 with active or convalescent COVID-19.

This chain links TRBV11-2 with TRBJ1-2; TRBD1 agrees at 7 bases. Germline CDR1 reads SGHAT; CDR2 reads FQNNGV. The V and J ends lost 5 bases and 5 bases, in that order; junction bases with no gene match: 5. This CDR3 spans 13 amino acids. The CDR3 protein is CASSRDSWYGYTF. CDR3 nucleotides: TGTGCCAGCAGCCGGGACAGCTGGTATGGCTACACCTTC.

The rearrangement joins TRBV21-1 to TRBJ2-5; the table's D call of TRBD2 was not tested on the DNA. TRBV21-1 is deemed a pseudogene. The CDR3 runs to 17 residues. CDR3 in DNA: TGTGCCAGCAGCAAAGGGAGGACTAGCGTGGGGCAAGAGACCCAGTACTTC. Amino acid sequence: CASSKGRTSVGQETQYF.

The CDR3 is CASSLEQGAADTQYF. In DNA form, the CDR3 reads TGTGCCAGCAGCTTAGAACAGGGGGCCGCAGATACGCAGTATTTT. The gene calls are TRBV11-3 and TRBJ2-3, with 9 bases identical to TRBD1. There are 15 residues in the CDR3. With 0 bases clipped from V and 4 bases from J, the junction kept 2 bases outside the gene matches. Germline V gives CDR1 SGHNT, CDR2 YENEEA.

V and J are TRBV4-2 and TRBJ1-4; TRBD1 agrees at 7 bases. V lost 3 bases, J lost 8 bases, and 12 bases stayed unmatched. CDR1 is LGHNA and CDR2 is YNFKEQ in the germline V gene. The CDR3 consists of 16 residues. CDR3 sequence reads: CASSQGQTGGNEKLFF. The CDR3 DNA sequence: TGTGCCAGCAGCCAGGGACAGACTGGCGGTAACGAAAAACTGTTTTTT.

This chain links TRBV10-3 with TRBJ1-1; D is unresolved. From germline, CDR1 is ENHRY and CDR2 SYGVKD. Trimming pared 0 bases from V and 1 base from J, leaving 6 bases between. The CDR3 extends over 14 amino acids. The chain's CDR3 is CAISESIQNTEAFF. CDR3 DNA: TGTGCCATCAGTGAGTCGATACAGAACACTGAAGCTTTCTTT.

The chain has TRBV4-3 and TRBJ2-3; 7 bases are a match to TRBD2. With V trimmed by 4 bases and J by 5 bases, 6 bases remained unmatched. The CDR3 sequence is 14 residues long. CDR1 and CDR2 (germline): LGHNA, YSLEER. CDR3 sequence (DNA): TGCGCCAGCAGCCCGTTGGGGGGGGGAGATACGCAGTATTTT. It is translated as CASSPLGGGDTQYF.

V and J are TRBV5-1 and TRBJ2-1; unclear D gene. Trimming removed 4 bases at V and 9 bases at J, with 14 bases between. This CDR3 contains 13 residues. The germline CDR1 and CDR2 sequences are SGHRS and YFSETQ. CDR3 amino acids: CASSLLGSPEQFF. The DNA for the CDR3 is TGCGCCAGCAGCCTCTTGGGCTCCCCTGAGCAGTTCTTC.

This clone was counted between two and nine times. The chain uses TRBV6-4 and TRBJ1-1, with 12 bases that match TRBD1. Germline CDR1 reads MRHNA; CDR2 reads SNTAGT. V gave up 3 bases and J gave up 4 bases; unmatched junction bases: 6. The CDR3 contains 16 residues. The CDR3 sequence: CASSESPGQGATEAFF. As DNA, the CDR3 is TGTGCCAGCAGTGAATCACCGGGACAGGGGGCCACTGAAGCTTTCTTT.

CDR3 sequence: CASSDPSPTGGSADTQYF. The CDR3 nucleotides are TGTGCCAGCAGTGACCCGAGCCCAACGGGGGGCTCAGCAGATACGCAGTATTTT. The rearrangement joins TRBV6-4 to TRBJ2-3; tentatively, D is TRBD2 (7 bases). The CDR3 covers 18 residues. V was shortened by 2 bases and J by 4 bases, with 22 bases between the two germline ends. Per germline, CDR1 MRHNA and CDR2 SNTAGT.

J is TRBJ1-4 and V is TRBV6-5; 7 bases are shared with TRBD1. The CDR3 is 14 amino acids. Looked up from germline, CDR1 is MNHEY and CDR2 is SVGAGI. Losses at the gene ends were 6 bases for V and 5 bases for J; bases not matched to a gene: 6. CDR3 sequence reads: CASREGQTNEKLFF. The DNA of the CDR3 is TGTGCCAGCAGAGAGGGACAGACGAATGAAAAACTGTTTTTT.

The chain is built from TRBV4-1 and TRBJ2-7, with D possibly being TRBD1 (6 bases). In germline, CDR1 is MGHRA, CDR2 YSYEKL. The CDR3 covers 13 residues. The V and J ends lost 3 bases and 7 bases respectively, with 13 bases between them. CDR3 region: CASSHDTGFEQYF. CDR3 nucleotides: TGCGCCAGCAGCCACGACACAGGGTTTGAGCAGTACTTC.

The chain is built from TRBV2 and TRBJ1-4; 7 bases fit TRBD1. The length of the CDR3 is 15 residues. The V gene's germline CDR1 is SNHLY and CDR2 FYNNEI. Losses at the gene ends were 6 bases for V and 7 bases for J; bases not matched to a gene: 11. The chain's CDR3 is CASRGIQGSGEKLFF. In nucleotides, the CDR3 is TGTGCCAGCAGGGGGATACAGGGGTCTGGTGAAAAACTGTTTTTT.

The chain has TRBV19 and TRBJ2-3; 8 bases are a match to TRBD1. V was pared by 5 bases and J by 1 base, with 5 bases of the junction left unmatched. The germline gives CDR1 LNHDA, CDR2 SQIVND (reference sequence). The CDR3 totals 15 residues. CDR3 bases: TGTGCCAGTAGTTACCAGGGGGCAGGCACAGATACGCAGTATTTT. It yields the protein CASSYQGAGTDTQYF.

Here the CDR3 reads CASSPLGQGPNTEAFF. CDR3 bases: TGTGCCAGCAGCCCTTTAGGACAGGGACCGAACACTGAAGCTTTCTTT. The V call is TRBV14, the J call TRBJ1-1; 8 bases are a match to TRBD1. The trim removed 4 bases at V and 1 base at J, leaving 8 bases unmatched. The length of the CDR3 is 16 residues. Germline assignment: CDR1 SGHDN and CDR2 FVKESK.

This clone was detected only a few times. This chain uses TRBV6-6 with TRBJ1-4; the match to TRBD1 covers 7 bases. Germline loops: CDR1 MNHNY, CDR2 SVGAGI (reference sequence). J was trimmed by 6 bases and V by 5 bases; bases with no gene match: 3. The CDR3 consists of 13 residues. The CDR3 sequence: CASSDRVYEKLFF. CDR3 DNA: TGTGCCAGCAGTGACAGGGTCTATGAAAAACTGTTTTTT.

This chain links TRBV9 with TRBJ2-3, with 14 nucleotides matching TRBD2. This CDR3 contains 19 residues. Trimming took 0 bases from V and 1 from J; bases not matched to a gene: 7. Looked up from germline, CDR1 is SGDLS and CDR2 is YYNGEE. DNA of the CDR3: TGTGCCAGCAGCGTAGAAGCGACTAGCGGGGGGGCACGCACAGATACGCAGTATTTT. It is translated as CASSVEATSGGARTDTQYF.

J is TRBJ1-2 and V is TRBV27; a weak D match, TRBD1 (6 bases). CDR1 and CDR2 (germline): MNHEY, SMNVEV (reference sequence). This CDR3 has 15 amino acids. V lost 4 bases and J 1 base, leaving 13 bases between the germline ends. The chain's CDR3 is CASSSGAGLNYGYTF. The CDR3 DNA sequence: TGTGCCAGCAGTTCAGGGGCAGGCCTTAACTATGGCTACACCTTC.

The chain links TRBV7-8 to TRBJ2-2, with TRBD2 identical over 7 bases. V lost 3 bases to trimming and J lost 7 bases; unmatched junction nucleotides: 5. The CDR3 sequence is 14 residues long. Germline V gene sequence: CDR1 SGHVS, CDR2 FQNEAQ. CDR3 sequence: CASSFRTSIGELFF. The CDR3 coding sequence is TGTGCCAGCAGCTTTCGGACTAGTATCGGGGAGCTGTTTTTT.

Only one count was recorded for this clone. The CDR3 nucleotides read TGCGCCAGCAGCTTGGATGGTAGCGGGGGCTACGAGCAGTACTTC. Translating gives CASSLDGSGGYEQYF. This chain joins TRBV5-1 and TRBJ2-7; 9 bases are shared with TRBD2. With V trimmed by 0 bases and J by 3 bases, 4 bases remained unmatched. Germline V gene data show CDR1 as SGHRS and CDR2 as YFSETQ. This CDR3 spans 15 amino acids.

This clone was recorded a few times. The J gene is TRBJ2-3, the V gene TRBV29-1; 9 nucleotides line up with TRBD1. The germline V gene encodes CDR1 SQVTM and CDR2 ANQGSEA. The CDR3 spans 15 residues. Losses at the gene ends were 6 bases for V and 4 bases for J; bases not matched to a gene: 11. CDR3 sequence reads: CSVYLGQGDSDTQYF. In nucleotides, the CDR3 is TGCAGCGTCTACCTGGGACAGGGTGATTCAGATACGCAGTATTTT.

This clone came up a few times. CDR3 amino acids: CASGQGRTGANVLTF. The DNA of the CDR3 is TGTGCCTCCGGACAGGGGAGAACTGGGGCCAACGTCCTGACTTTC. The chain combines TRBV19 with TRBJ2-6; the match to TRBD1 covers 9 bases. V dropped 11 bases and J dropped 2; count of bases not matched to a gene: 7. The CDR3 runs 15 residues. Per germline, CDR1 LNHDA and CDR2 SQIVND (reference sequence).